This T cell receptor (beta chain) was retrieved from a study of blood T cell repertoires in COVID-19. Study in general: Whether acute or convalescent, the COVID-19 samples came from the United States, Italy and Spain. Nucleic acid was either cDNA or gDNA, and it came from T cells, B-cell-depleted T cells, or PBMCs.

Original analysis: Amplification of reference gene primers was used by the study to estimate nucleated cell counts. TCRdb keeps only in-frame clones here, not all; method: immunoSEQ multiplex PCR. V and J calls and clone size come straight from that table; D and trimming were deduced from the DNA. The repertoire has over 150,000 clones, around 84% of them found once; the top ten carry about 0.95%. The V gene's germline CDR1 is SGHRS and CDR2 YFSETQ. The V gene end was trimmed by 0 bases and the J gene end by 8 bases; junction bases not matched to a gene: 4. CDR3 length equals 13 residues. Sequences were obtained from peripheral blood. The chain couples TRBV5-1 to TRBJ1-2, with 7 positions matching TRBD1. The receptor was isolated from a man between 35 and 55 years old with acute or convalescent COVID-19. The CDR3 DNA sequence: TGCGCCAGCAGCTTGGGCAGGGGGTACGGCTACACCTTC. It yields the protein CASSLGRGYGYTF.